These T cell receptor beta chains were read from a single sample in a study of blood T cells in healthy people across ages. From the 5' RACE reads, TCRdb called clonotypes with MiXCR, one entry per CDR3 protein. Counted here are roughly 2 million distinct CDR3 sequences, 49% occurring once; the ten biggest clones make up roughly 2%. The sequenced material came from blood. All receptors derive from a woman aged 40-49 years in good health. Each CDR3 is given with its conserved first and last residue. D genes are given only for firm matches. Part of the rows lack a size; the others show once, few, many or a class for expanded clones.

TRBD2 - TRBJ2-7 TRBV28 CAGGTTLGEQYF TGTGCCGGCGGGACTACTCTGGGGGAGCAGTACTTC
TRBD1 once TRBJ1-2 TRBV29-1 CSGTTHDRELMYGYTF TGCAGCGGGACGACCCATGACAGGGAGCTTATGTATGGCTACACCTTC
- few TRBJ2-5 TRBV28 CASSLVGTPQRETQYF TGTGCCAGCAGTTTAGTAGGGACACCCCAACGGGAGACCCAGTACTTC
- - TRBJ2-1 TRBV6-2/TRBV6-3 CASSTTRTNEQFF TGTGCCAGCAGCACAACTAGGACCAATGAGCAGTTCTTC
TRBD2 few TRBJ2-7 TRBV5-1 CASSSTGLAGDEQYF TGCGCCAGCAGCTCGACCGGACTAGCGGGGGACGAGCAGTACTTC
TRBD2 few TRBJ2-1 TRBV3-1 CASSQGGTRPYNEQFF TGTGCCAGCAGCCAAGGCGGGACTAGGCCCTACAATGAGCAGTTCTTC
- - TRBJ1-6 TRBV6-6 CASSLTGYNSPLHF TGTGCCAGCAGTCTGACAGGCTATAATTCACCCCTCCACTTT
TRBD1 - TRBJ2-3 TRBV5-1 CASSLDEGALLGTQYF TGCGCCAGCAGCTTGGATGAGGGGGCCCTGTTAGGAACGCAGTATTTT
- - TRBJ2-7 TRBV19 CASSTSSVGYEQYF TGTGCCAGTAGTACGTCGTCCGTGGGCTACGAGCAGTACTTC
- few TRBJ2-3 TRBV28 CASSPGGGLSTDTQYF TGTGCCAGCAGCCCTGGGGGGGGCCTTAGCACAGATACGCAGTATTTT
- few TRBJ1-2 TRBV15 CATSDWIGYGYTF TGTGCCACCAGCGACTGGATCGGGTATGGCTACACCTTC
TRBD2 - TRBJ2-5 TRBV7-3 CASSLNGVGLLAGETQYF TGTGCCAGCAGCTTAAACGGTGTCGGTCTCCTAGCGGGGGAGACCCAGTACTTC
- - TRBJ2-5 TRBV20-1 CSAPRAGPILETQYF TGCAGTGCGCCTCGGGCAGGGCCGATACTGGAGACCCAGTACTTC
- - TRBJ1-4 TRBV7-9 CASSTRDRWYEKLFF TGTGCCAGCAGCACGCGGGACCGTTGGTACGAAAAACTGTTTTTT
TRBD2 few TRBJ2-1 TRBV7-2 CASSLFPTLAGGWNEQFF TGTGCCAGCAGCTTATTCCCCACACTAGCGGGGGGCTGGAATGAGCAGTTCTTC
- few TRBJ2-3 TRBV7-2 CASSRSRGASSLTDTQYF TGTGCCAGCAGCCGGAGCCGGGGGGCGAGTAGTCTGACAGATACGCAGTATTTT
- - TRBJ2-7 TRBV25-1 CASSYGGTNEQYF TGTGCCAGCAGTTACGGGGGTACAAACGAGCAGTACTTC
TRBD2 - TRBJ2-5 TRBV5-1 CASSPGTTVETQYF TGCGCCAGCAGCCCCGGGACTACCGTAGAGACCCAGTACTTC
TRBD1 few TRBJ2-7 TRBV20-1 CSARPGQGDLEQYF TGCAGTGCTAGACCGGGACAGGGGGATCTCGAGCAGTACTTC
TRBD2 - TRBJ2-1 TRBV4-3 CASSQGGIHNEQFF TGCGCCAGCAGCCAGGGGGGGATCCACAATGAGCAGTTCTTC
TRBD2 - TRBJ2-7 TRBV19 CASSIGGLAIPGYEQYF TGTGCCAGTAGTATAGGCGGACTAGCTATCCCGGGCTACGAGCAGTACTTC
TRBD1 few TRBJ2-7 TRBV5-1 CASSLVQGAYSYEQYF TGCGCCAGCAGCTTGGTTCAGGGGGCTTACTCCTACGAGCAGTACTTC
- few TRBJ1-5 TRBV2 CASRGAGSSNQPQHF TGTGCCAGCAGAGGGGCAGGCTCAAGCAATCAGCCCCAGCATTTT
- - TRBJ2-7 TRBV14 CASSQGRQGRSEQYF TGTGCCAGCAGCCAAGGACGTCAGGGGCGATCTGAGCAGTACTTC
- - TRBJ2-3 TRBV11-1 CASSSKQRSSTDTQYF TGTGCCAGCAGCTCAAAGCAGAGATCTAGCACAGATACGCAGTATTTT
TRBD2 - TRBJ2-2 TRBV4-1 CASSQVGTAGGPFFTGELFF TGCGCCAGCAGCCAAGTCGGGACAGCGGGGGGGCCGTTCTTCACCGGGGAGCTGTTTTTT
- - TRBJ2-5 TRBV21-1 CASSKWVFQGGETQYF TGTGCCAGCAGCAAATGGGTTTTTCAGGGGGGAGAGACCCAGTACTTC
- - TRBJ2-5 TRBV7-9 CASSWTPGLDLQETQYF TGTGCCAGCAGCTGGACCCCGGGCCTAGACCTCCAAGAGACCCAGTACTTC
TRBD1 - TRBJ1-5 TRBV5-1 CASSLNPDRGANQPQHF TGCGCCAGCAGCTTGAACCCGGACAGGGGCGCCAATCAGCCCCAGCATTTT
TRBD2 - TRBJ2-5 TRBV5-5 CASSYPGLAAETQYF TGTGCCAGCAGCTATCCGGGACTAGCAGCAGAGACCCAGTACTTC
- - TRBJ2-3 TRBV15 CATSRPGKQGSRGDTQYF TGTGCCACCAGCAGACCCGGAAAACAGGGATCCCGAGGAGATACGCAGTATTTT
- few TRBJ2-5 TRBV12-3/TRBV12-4 CASSLSGTSRETQYF TGTGCCAGCAGTTTAAGTGGAACTAGCCGCGAGACCCAGTACTTC